This TCR beta chain was sequenced in a study of T-cell reconstitution after alpha-beta-depleted transplantation in children. This clonotype was picked up many times. V was pared by 4 bases and J by 6 bases, with 15 bases between. The CDR3 covers 14 residues. Germline V gene data show CDR1 as SGHRS and CDR2 as YFSETQ. TCRbeta library preparation incorporated unique molecular identifiers. TCRdb re-called the PCR reads with MiXCR, one entry per CDR3 protein. The table has 230,000 or so distinct CDR3 sequences, 12% seen once. The V and J genes are TRBV5-1 and TRBJ2-3, with a weak D call TRBD2 (7 bases). This TCR derives from a human donor who donated a stem cell graft to a child with acute lymphoblastic leukemia. The source was PBMCs from the stem cell graft donor, collected from the stem cell graft. CDR3 DNA: TGCGCCAGCAGCCCGAGGGGGGGCGTGGATACGCAGTATTTT. Its protein product is CASSPRGGVDTQYF.